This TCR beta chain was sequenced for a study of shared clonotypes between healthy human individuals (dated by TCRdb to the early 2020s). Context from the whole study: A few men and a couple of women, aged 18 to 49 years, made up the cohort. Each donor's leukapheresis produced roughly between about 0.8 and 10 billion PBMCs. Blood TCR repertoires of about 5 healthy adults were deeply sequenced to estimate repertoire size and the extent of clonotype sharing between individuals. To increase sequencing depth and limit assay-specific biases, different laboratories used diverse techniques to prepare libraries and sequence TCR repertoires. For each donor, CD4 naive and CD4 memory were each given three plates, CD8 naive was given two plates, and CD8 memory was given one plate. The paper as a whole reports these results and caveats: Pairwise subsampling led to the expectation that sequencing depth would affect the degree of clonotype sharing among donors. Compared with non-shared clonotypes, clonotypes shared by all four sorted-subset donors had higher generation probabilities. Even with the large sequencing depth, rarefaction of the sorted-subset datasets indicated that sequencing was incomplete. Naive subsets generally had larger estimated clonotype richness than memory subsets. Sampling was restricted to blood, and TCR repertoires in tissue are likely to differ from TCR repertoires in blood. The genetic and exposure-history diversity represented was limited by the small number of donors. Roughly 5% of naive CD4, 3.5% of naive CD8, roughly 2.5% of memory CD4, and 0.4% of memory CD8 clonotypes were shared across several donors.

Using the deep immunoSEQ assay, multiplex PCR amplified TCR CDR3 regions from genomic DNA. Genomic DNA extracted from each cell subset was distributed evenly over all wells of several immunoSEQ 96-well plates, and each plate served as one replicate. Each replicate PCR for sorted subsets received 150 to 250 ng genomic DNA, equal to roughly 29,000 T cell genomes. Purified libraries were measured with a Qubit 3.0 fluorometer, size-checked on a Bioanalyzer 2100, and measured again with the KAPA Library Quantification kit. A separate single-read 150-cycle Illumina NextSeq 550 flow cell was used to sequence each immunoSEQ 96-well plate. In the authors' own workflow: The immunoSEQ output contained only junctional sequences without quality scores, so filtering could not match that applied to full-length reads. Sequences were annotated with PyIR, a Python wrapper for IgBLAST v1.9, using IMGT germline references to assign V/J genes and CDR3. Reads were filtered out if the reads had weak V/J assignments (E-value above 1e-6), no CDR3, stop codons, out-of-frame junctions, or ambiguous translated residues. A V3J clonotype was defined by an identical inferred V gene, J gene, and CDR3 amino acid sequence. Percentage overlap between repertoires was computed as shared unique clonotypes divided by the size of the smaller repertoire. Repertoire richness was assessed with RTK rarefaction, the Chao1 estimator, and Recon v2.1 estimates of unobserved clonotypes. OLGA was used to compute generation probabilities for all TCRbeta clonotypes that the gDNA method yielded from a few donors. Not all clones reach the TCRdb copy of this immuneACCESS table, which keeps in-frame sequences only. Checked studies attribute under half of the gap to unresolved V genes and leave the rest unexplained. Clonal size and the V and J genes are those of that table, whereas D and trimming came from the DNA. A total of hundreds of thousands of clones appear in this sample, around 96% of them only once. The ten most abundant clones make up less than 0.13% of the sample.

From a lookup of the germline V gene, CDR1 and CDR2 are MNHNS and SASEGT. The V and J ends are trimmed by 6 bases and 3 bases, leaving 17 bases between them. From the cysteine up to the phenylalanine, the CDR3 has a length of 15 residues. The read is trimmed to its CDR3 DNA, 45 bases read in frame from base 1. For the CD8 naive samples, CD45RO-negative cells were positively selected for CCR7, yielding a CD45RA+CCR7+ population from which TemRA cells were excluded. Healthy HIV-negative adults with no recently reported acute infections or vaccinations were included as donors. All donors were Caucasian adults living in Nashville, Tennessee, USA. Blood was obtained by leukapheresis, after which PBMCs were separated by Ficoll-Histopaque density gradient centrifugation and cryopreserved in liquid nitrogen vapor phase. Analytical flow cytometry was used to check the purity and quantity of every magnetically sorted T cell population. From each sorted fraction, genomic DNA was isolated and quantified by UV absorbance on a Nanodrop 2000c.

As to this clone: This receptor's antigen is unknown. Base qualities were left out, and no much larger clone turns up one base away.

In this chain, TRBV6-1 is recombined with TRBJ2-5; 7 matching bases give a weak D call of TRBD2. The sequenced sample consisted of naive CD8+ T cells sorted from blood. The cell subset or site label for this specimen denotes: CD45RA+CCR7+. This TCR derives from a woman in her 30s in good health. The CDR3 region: CASSRGAGREETQYF. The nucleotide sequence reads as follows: TGTGCCAGCAGCCGGGGGGCAGGGCGGGAAGAGACCCAGTACTTC.